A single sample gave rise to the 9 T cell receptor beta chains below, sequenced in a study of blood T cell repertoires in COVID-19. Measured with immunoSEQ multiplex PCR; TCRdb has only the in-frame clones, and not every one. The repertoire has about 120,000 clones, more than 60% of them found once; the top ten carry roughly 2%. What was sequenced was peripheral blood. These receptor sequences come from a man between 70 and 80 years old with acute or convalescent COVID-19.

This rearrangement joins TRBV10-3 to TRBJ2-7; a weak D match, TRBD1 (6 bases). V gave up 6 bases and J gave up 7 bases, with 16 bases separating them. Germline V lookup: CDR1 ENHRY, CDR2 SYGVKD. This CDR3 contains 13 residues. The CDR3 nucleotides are TGTGCCATCAGGAGACAGGACCTAGTGGAGCAGTACTTC. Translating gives CAIRRQDLVEQYF.

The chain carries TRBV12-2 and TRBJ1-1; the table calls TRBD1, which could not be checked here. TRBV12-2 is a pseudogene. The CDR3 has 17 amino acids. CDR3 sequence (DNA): TGTGCAAGTCGCTTAATTTCCACAGGGGGGGCGTACACTGAAGCTTTCTTT. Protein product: CASRLISTGGAYTEAFF.

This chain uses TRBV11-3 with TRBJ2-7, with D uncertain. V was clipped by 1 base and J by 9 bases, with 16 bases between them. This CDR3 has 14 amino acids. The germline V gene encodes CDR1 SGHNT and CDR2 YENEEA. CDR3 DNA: TGTGCCAGCAGCTTAGTCACGGGTAATGCGGCGCAGTACTTC. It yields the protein CASSLVTGNAAQYF.

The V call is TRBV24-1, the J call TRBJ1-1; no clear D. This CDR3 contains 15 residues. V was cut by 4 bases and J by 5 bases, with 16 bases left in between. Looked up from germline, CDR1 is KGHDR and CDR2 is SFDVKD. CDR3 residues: CATSDGGAGGTEAFF. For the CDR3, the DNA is TGTGCCACCAGTGACGGAGGTGCGGGCGGGACTGAAGCTTTCTTT.

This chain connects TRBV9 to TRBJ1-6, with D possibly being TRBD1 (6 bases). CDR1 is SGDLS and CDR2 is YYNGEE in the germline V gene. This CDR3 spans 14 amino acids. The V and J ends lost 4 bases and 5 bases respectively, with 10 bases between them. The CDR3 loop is CASSFAGDNSPLHF. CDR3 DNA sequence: TGTGCCAGCAGCTTCGCAGGGGATAATTCACCCCTCCACTTT.

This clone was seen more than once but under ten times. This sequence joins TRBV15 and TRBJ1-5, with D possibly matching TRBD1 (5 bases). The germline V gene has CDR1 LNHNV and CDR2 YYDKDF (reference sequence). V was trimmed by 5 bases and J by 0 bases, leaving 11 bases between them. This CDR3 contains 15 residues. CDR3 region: CATSDDSYSNQPQHF. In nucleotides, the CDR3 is TGTGCCACCAGCGATGACAGCTATAGCAATCAGCCCCAGCATTTT.

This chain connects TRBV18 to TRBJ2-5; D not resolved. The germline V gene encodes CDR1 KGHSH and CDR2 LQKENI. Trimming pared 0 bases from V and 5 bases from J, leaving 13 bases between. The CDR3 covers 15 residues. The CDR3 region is CASSPPSRSYETQYF. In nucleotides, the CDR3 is TGTGCCAGCTCACCACCTTCTAGAAGCTATGAGACCCAGTACTTC.

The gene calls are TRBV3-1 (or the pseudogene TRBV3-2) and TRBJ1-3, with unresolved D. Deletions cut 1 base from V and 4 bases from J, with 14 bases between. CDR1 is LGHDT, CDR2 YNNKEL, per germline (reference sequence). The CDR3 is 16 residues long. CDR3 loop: CASSQAPPGSGNTIYF. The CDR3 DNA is TGTGCCAGCAGCCAAGCCCCCCCGGGTTCGGGAAACACCATATATTTT.

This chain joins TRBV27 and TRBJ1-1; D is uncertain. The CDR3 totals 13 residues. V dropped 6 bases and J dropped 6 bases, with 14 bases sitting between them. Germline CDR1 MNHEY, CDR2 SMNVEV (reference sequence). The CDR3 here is CASSPSPGSEAFF. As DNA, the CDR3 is TGTGCCAGCAGCCCATCCCCTGGCTCTGAAGCTTTCTTT.